This TCR beta chain was sequenced during a study of blood T cell repertoires in COVID-19. Study background: There were acute and convalescent COVID-19 samples, and they came from the United States, Italy and Spain. The analysed material was cDNA or gDNA that came from T cells, B-cell-depleted T cells, or PBMCs.

The repertoire was sequenced with immunoSEQ multiplex PCR; TCRdb's copy has only in-frame clones and lacks some. In the table there are hundreds of thousands of clones, 85% to 90% of which are singletons. The CDR3 is made up of 15 amino acids. Germline-derived CDR1 and CDR2 are SGHRS and YFSETQ. The V gene end was trimmed by 4 bases and the J gene end by 4 bases; junction bases not matched to a gene: 5. This receptor was taken from a woman aged 55-70 years in a cohort exposed to, infected with or recovered from COVID-19 (not recorded which). Sample: PBMCs or T cells enriched from blood (not recorded which). The rearrangement uses TRBV5-1 and TRBJ2-2; 9 nucleotides match TRBD1. CDR3 coding DNA: TGCGCCAGCAGCACCGGACAGGGGATCACCGGGGAGCTGTTTTTT. It codes for CASSTGQGITGELFF. Full variable domain (missing parts from reference TRBV5-1 and TRBJ2-2): KAGVTQTPRYLIKTRGQQVTLSCSPISGHRSVSWYQQTPGQGLQFLFEYFSETQRNKGNFPGRFSGRQFSNSRSEMNVSTLELGDSALYLCASSTGQGITGELFFGEGSRLTVL.